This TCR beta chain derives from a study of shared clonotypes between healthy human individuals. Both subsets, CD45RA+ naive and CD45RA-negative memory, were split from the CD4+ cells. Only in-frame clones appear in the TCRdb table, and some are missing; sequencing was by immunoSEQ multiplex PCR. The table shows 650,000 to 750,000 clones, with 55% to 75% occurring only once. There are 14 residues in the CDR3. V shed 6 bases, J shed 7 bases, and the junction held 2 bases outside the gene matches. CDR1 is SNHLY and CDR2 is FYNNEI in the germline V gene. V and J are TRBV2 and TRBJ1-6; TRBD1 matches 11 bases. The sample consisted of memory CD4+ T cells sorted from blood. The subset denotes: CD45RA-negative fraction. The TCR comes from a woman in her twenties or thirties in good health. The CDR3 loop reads CASRRDRGNSPLHF. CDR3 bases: TGTGCCAGCAGGCGGGACAGGGGGAATTCACCCCTCCACTTT. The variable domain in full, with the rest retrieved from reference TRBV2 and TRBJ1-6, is EPEVTQTPSHQVTQMGQEVILRCVPISNHLYFYWYRQILGQKVEFLVSFYNNEISEKSEIFDDQFSVERPDGSNFTLKIRSTKLEDSAMYFCASRRDRGNSPLHFGNGTRLTVT.